The 16 T cell receptor beta chains listed next were all sequenced from one sample in a study of human T cells and chemical hapten exposure. From the 5' RACE reads, TCRdb called clonotypes with MiXCR, one entry per CDR3 protein. The sample lists around 80,000 distinct CDR3 sequences; 15% to 20% were seen once. It was unfractionated whole blood from which total RNA was extracted. Receptors were obtained from a female donor in good health.

This chain connects TRBV20-1 to TRBJ1-5, with 7 bases that match TRBD1. Losses at the gene ends were 5 bases for V and 3 bases for J; bases not matched to a gene: 10. CDR1 is DFQATT and CDR2 is SNEGSKA in the germline V gene (reference sequence). CDR3 length: 15 amino acids. CDR3 protein: CSALPRDRSNQPQHF. The CDR3 bases are TGCAGTGCTCTTCCTAGGGACAGATCCAATCAGCCCCAGCATTTT.

The rearrangement uses TRBV5-4 and TRBJ1-1; a weak D match, TRBD1 (5 bases). The CDR3 is 17 amino acids. The V end lost 0 bases, the J end lost 0 bases, and 15 bases lay between the germline ends. CDR1 SGHNT and CDR2 YYREEE come from the germline V gene (reference sequence). The CDR3 DNA reads TGTGCCAGCAGCTTGGCCCCTCCCGGGACTATGAACACTGAAGCTTTCTTT. Protein sequence: CASSLAPPGTMNTEAFF.

The chain joins TRBV20-1 to TRBJ1-2; possibly TRBD1 for D (6 bases). The CDR3 is 12 amino acids. Trimming removed 3 bases from V and 4 bases from J, with 9 bases in between. CDR1 is DFQATT, CDR2 SNEGSKA, per germline (reference sequence). DNA for the CDR3: TGCAGTGCTAGCACAGGGCCCTATGGCTACACCTTC. This codes for CSASTGPYGYTF.

The chain couples TRBV7-9 to TRBJ2-5; D not resolved. The V end lost 6 bases, the J end lost 4 bases, and 18 bases lay between the germline ends. The germline gives CDR1 SEHNR, CDR2 FQNEAQ (reference sequence). The CDR3 consists of 15 residues. The CDR3 DNA follows: TGTGCCAGCAGTCGCGAGTTGTGGGCTGGAGAGACCCAGTACTTC. It specifies CASSRELWAGETQYF.

The chain combines TRBV20-1 with TRBJ2-3; 10 bases are shared with TRBD2. The germline V gene has CDR1 DFQATT and CDR2 SNEGSKA (reference sequence). The V segment lost 5 bases and the J segment 5 bases; nucleotides outside the gene matches: 10. CDR3 length equals 15 residues. The CDR3 loop reads CSAPRSGGAGDTQYF. The DNA of the CDR3 is TGCAGTGCTCCGAGGAGCGGGGGGGCCGGAGATACGCAGTATTTT.

This clonotype has just a few counts. DNA of the CDR3: TGTGCCAGCAGTTTAGTCGCGAAGGGCGGGGAGCTGTTTTTT. Translated: CASSLVAKGGELFF. This chain uses TRBV28 with TRBJ2-2; D not resolved. Germline loops: CDR1 MDHEN, CDR2 SYDVKM. V was clipped by 2 bases and J by 7 bases, with 11 bases between them. The CDR3 has 14 residues.

The chain employs TRBV27 and TRBJ2-2, with 10 nucleotides matching TRBD2. V shed 6 bases and J 7 bases; nucleotides not matched to a gene: 11. CDR1 and CDR2 (germline): MNHEY, SMNVEV (reference sequence). This CDR3 has 16 amino acids. CDR3 in amino acids: CASRPKAGGWVGELFF. The CDR3, as DNA: TGTGCCAGCAGGCCTAAAGCGGGAGGGTGGGTCGGGGAGCTGTTTTTT.

V gene TRBV12-3 or TRBV12-4 combines with J gene TRBJ1-1; TRBD1 matches 7 bases. The CDR3 extends over 16 amino acids. Trimming took 3 bases from V and 2 from J; bases not matched to a gene: 9. CDR3 protein: CASSFRAGGRNTEAFF. As DNA, the CDR3 is TGTGCCAGCAGTTTTAGGGCAGGGGGTAGAAACACTGAAGCTTTCTTT.

This clonotype was counted only a few times. V usage is TRBV12-3 or TRBV12-4 and J usage is TRBJ2-3; 8 bases are shared with TRBD2. Trimming took 5 bases from V and 4 from J; bases not matched to a gene: 8. The CDR3 is 15 residues long. CDR3 in DNA: TGTGCCAGCAGTGTAAGCGGGAGCTCCCCAGATACGCAGTATTTT. This translates into CASSVSGSSPDTQYF.

This clonotype has ten or more counts. The chain links TRBV28 to TRBJ1-1, with D unresolved. Looked up from germline, CDR1 is MDHEN and CDR2 is SYDVKM. The V end was cut by 3 bases, the J end by 1 base, with 9 bases between. The CDR3 consists of 14 residues. The CDR3 nucleotides read TGTGCCAGCAGTTTCTTACTGCAGAACACTGAAGCTTTCTTT. It translates to CASSFLLQNTEAFF.

This clonotype occurred a few times. The chain carries TRBV6-6 and TRBJ1-3; maybe TRBD1 (5 bases). The V end was cut by 4 bases, the J end by 1 base, with 17 bases between. CDR3 length: 17 amino acids. CDR1 is MNHNY and CDR2 is SVGAGI in the germline V gene (reference sequence). The CDR3 nucleotides read TGTGCCAGCAGTTGGGACGTGCAATCCCAATCTGGAAACACCATATATTTT. Translated, it gives CASSWDVQSQSGNTIYF.

This clonotype was found a few times. The chain combines TRBV6-5 with TRBJ2-3; D gene ambiguous. The V end was cut by 4 bases, the J end by 0 bases, with 5 bases between. Germline assignment: CDR1 MNHEY and CDR2 SVGAGI. CDR3 size: 13 residues. The CDR3 is CASSSDSTDTQYF. CDR3 DNA: TGTGCCAGCAGTTCGGACAGCACAGATACGCAGTATTTT.

This clonotype has just one count. V is TRBV5-8 and J is TRBJ1-1; 8 bases agree with TRBD1. This CDR3 is built from 16 residues. Germline V CDR1 and CDR2: SGHTS, YDEGEE. The V segment lost 3 bases and the J segment 3 bases; nucleotides outside the gene matches: 10. The CDR3 protein is CASSYGSTGDDTEAFF. CDR3 in DNA: TGTGCCAGCAGCTACGGATCGACAGGGGACGACACTGAAGCTTTCTTT.

This clonotype was observed many times. A read error may account for a junction end that differs from germline. This chain uses TRBV20-1 with TRBJ1-1, with 7 bases matching TRBD1. Germline-derived CDR1 and CDR2 are DFQATT and SNEGSKA (reference sequence). CDR3 length equals 13 residues. The CDR3 spells CSAPRTGTVSFAF. The DNA for the CDR3 is TGCAGTGCTCCTCGCACCGGGACAGTCTCCTTCGCGTTT.

The gene calls are TRBV12-3 or TRBV12-4 and TRBJ2-1; the match to TRBD2 covers 7 bases. The CDR3 has 14 residues. Trimming took 5 bases from V and 10 from J; bases not matched to a gene: 11. This CDR3 is CASSLEGGPGEQFF. The DNA for the CDR3 is TGTGCCAGCAGTCTAGAGGGAGGGCCCGGAGAGCAGTTCTTC.

This clonotype was seen more than once but under ten times. The chain links TRBV3-1 to TRBJ1-2; no reliable D call. This CDR3 has 15 amino acids. Looked up from germline, CDR1 is LGHDT and CDR2 is YNNKEL (reference sequence). V was pared by 0 bases and J by 7 bases, with 15 bases between. Here the CDR3 DNA reads TGTGCCAGCAGCCAAGATTATCCGGGTTCGGGTGGCTACACCTTC. Its protein product is CASSQDYPGSGGYTF.